The text below deals with one TCR beta chain. This clonotype was counted only a few times. This clone's antigen is unknown. No base quality information exists; no much larger clone differs at one position. This entry comes from a study of patients and donors after allogeneic stem cell transplantation (dated by TCRdb to the early 2020s). The library was produced with RT-PCR. TCRdb shows the sequencer as NextSeq 550. TCRdb reanalyzed the raw reads on its own, using fastp at Q25 for trimming and MiXCR for clone calling, and kept in-frame beta chains. Rows are unified per CDR3 protein, each entry keeping the most common DNA and genes. Across this sample there are hundreds of thousands of distinct CDR3 sequences, with 16% seen only once. The ten largest clones represent about 7% of the sample. The germline ends are 11 bases apart after V is trimmed by 5 bases and J by 7 bases. Taken from the germline V gene, the CDR1 and CDR2 loops are SGHAT and FQNNGV. Counted from cysteine to phenylalanine, this CDR3 has 12 amino acids. Kept here is only the CDR3 DNA, which spans 36 bases and is read in frame from base 1.

The receptor was derived from a human donor who was either an allogeneic HSCT recipient or a stem cell or donor lymphocyte infusion donor (not recorded which). It is not recorded whose cells these are; they may come from a transplant donor. Recombination connected TRBV11-2 to TRBJ2-5, with no confident D gene call. The sequenced sample consisted of blood, either unsorted or a sorted T cell fraction (not recorded which). The sequence in DNA is TGTGCCAGCAGCCCTGGTCCCCGGACCCAGTACTTC. Translated, this is CASSPGPRTQYF.